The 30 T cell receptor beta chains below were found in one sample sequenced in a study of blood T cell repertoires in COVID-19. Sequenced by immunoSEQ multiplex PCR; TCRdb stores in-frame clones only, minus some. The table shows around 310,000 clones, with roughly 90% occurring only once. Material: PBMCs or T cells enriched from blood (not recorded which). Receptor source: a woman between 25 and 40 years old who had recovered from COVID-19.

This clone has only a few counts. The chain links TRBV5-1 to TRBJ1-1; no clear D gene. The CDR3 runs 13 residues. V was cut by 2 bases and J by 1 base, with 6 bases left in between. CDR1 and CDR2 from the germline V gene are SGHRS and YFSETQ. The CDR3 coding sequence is TGCGCCAGCAGCTTCGGGGAGAACACTGAAGCTTTCTTT. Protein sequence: CASSFGENTEAFF. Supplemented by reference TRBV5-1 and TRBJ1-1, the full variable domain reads KAGVTQTPRYLIKTRGQQVTLSCSPISGHRSVSWYQQTPGQGLQFLFEYFSETQRNKGNFPGRFSGRQFSNSRSEMNVSTLELGDSALYLCASSFGENTEAFFGQGTRLTVV.

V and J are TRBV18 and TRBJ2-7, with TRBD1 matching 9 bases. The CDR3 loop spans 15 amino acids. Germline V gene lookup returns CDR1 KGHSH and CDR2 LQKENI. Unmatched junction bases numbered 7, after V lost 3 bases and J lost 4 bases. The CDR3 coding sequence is TGTGCCAGCTCACCTTCCGGGACAGGGCGGTACGAGCAGTACTTC. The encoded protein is CASSPSGTGRYEQYF.

The CDR3: CASSLPGQGTADTQYF. The CDR3 DNA sequence: TGTGCCAGCAGTTTACCGGGACAGGGTACCGCAGATACGCAGTATTTT. The V gene is TRBV28, the J gene TRBJ2-3, with TRBD1 matching 9 bases. The CDR3 has 16 amino acids. Germline assignment: CDR1 MDHEN and CDR2 SYDVKM. The V gene end was trimmed by 2 bases and the J gene end by 4 bases; junction bases not matched to a gene: 7.

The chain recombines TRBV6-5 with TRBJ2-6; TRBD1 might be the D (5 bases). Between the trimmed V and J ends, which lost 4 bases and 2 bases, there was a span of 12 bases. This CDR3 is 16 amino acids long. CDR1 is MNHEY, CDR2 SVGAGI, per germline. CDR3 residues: CASSFDRKPGANVLTF. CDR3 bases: TGTGCCAGCAGTTTTGACAGAAAACCTGGGGCCAACGTCCTGACTTTC.

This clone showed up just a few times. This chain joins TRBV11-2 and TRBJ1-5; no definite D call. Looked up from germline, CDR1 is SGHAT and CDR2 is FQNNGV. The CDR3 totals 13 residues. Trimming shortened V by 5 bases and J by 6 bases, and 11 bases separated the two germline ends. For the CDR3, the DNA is TGTGCCAGCAGCCCCGAGGGCAGTCAGCCCCAGCATTTT. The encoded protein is CASSPEGSQPQHF.

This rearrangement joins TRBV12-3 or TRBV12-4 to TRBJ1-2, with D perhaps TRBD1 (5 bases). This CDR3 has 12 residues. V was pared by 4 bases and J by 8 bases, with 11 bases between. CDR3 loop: CASSSQGRGYTF. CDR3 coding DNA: TGTGCCAGCAGTTCCCAGGGCAGGGGCTACACCTTC.

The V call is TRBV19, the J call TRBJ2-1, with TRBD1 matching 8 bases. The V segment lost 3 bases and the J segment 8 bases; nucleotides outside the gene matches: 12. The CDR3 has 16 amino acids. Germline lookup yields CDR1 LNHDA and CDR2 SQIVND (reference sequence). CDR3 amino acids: CASSMTGRGQRDEQFF. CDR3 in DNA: TGTGCCAGTAGTATGACGGGCAGGGGGCAGAGGGATGAGCAGTTCTTC.

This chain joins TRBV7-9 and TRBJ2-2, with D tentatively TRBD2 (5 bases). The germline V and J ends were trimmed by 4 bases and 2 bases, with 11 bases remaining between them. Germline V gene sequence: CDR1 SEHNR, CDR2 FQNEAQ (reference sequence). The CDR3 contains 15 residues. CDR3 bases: TGTGCCAGCAGCTCCCTAGCAGCAAACACCGGGGAGCTGTTTTTT. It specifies CASSSLAANTGELFF. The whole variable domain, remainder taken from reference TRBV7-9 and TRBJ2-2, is DTGVSQNPRHKITKRGQNVTFRCDPISEHNRLYWYRQTLGQGPEFLTYFQNEAQLEKSRLLSDRFSAERPKGSFSTLEIQRTEQGDSAMYLCASSSLAANTGELFFGEGSRLTVL.

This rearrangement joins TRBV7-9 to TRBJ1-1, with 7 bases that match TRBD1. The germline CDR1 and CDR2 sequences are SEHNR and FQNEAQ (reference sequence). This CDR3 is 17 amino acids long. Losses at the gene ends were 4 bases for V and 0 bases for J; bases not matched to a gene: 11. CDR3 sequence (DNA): TGTGCCAGCAGCTCTATCCGGGACAGCCTTATGAACACTGAAGCTTTCTTT. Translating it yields CASSSIRDSLMNTEAFF.

CDR3 bases: TGTGCCAGCTCACCAAATTTTCGGACAGGTACTTACGGCTACACCTTC. Amino acid sequence: CASSPNFRTGTYGYTF. The chain employs TRBV18 and TRBJ1-2, with 7 bases identical to TRBD1. Germline-derived CDR1 and CDR2 are KGHSH and LQKENI. V lost 2 bases and J lost 8; bases outside the gene matches: 14. This CDR3 is 16 amino acids long.

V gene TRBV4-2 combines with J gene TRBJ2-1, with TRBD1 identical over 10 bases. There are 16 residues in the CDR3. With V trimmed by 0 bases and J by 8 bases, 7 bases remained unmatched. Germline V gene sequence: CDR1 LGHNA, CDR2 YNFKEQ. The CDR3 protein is CASSQEGGTGVDEQFF. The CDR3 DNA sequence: TGTGCCAGCAGCCAAGAAGGGGGGACAGGGGTGGATGAGCAGTTCTTC.

CDR3 in DNA: TGCAGTGCCAGGGGGAGCTATGGCTACACCTTC. This sequence encodes CSARGSYGYTF. The rearrangement links TRBV20-1 to TRBJ1-2; 7 bases fit TRBD1. CDR3 length: 11 amino acids. The germline V gene has CDR1 DFQATT and CDR2 SNEGSKA (reference sequence). After removal of 6 bases from V and 4 bases from J, the junction contained 2 bases not matched to a gene.

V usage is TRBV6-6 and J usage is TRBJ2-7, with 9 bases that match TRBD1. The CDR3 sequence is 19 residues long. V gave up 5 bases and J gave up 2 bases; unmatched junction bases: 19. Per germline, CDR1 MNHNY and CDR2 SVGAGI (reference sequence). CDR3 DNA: TGTGCCAGCAGTCAGTCCGTTCCAATTAACAGGGGGCTACCCTACGAGCAGTACTTC. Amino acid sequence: CASSQSVPINRGLPYEQYF.

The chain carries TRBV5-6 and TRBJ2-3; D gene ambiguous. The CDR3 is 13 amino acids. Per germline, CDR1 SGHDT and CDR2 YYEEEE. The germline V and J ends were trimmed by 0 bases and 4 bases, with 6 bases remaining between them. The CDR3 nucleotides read TGTGCCAGCAGCTTGGTCGAGGCAGATACGCAGTATTTT. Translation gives CASSLVEADTQYF.

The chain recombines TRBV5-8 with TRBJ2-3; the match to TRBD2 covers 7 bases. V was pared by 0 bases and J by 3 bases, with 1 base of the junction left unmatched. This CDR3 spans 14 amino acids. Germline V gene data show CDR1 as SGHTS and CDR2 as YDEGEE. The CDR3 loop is CASSLASGTDTQYF. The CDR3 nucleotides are TGTGCCAGCAGCTTGGCTAGCGGAACAGATACGCAGTATTTT.

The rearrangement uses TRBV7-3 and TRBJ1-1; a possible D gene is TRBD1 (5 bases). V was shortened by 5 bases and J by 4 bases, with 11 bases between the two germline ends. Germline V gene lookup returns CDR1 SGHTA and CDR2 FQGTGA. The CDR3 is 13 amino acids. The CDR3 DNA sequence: TGTGCCAGCAGCCCCGGGGGGGGCACTGAAGCTTTCTTT. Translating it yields CASSPGGGTEAFF.

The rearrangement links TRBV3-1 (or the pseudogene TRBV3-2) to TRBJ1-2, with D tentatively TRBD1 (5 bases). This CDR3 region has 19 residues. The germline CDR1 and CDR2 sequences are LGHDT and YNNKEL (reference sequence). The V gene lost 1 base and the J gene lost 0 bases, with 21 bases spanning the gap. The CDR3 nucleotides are TGTGCCAGCAGCCAAGTTGAAGGGGCAGGGATTGGAACTAACTATGGCTACACCTTC. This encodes CASSQVEGAGIGTNYGYTF.

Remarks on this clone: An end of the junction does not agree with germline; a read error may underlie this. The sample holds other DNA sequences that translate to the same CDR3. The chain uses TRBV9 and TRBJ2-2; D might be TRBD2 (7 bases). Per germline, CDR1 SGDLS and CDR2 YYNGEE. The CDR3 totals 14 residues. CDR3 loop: CASSVGGGAGELFF. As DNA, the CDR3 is TGTGCCAGCAGCGTAGGAGGGGGTGCGGGGGAACTGTTTTTT.

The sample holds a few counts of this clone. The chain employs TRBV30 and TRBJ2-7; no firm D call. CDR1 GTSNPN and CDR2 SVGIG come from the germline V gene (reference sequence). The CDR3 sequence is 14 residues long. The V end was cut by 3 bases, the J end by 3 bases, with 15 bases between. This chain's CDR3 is CAWRSPPNVYEQYF. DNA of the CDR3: TGTGCCTGGAGGAGTCCCCCCAATGTCTACGAGCAGTACTTC.

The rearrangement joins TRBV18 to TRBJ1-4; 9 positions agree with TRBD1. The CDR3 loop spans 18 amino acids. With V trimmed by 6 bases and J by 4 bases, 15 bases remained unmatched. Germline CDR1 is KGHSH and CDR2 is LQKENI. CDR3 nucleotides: TGTGCCAGCTCTCCCAGACCGATCCGGGACAGGGATAATGAAAAACTGTTTTTT. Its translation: CASSPRPIRDRDNEKLFF.

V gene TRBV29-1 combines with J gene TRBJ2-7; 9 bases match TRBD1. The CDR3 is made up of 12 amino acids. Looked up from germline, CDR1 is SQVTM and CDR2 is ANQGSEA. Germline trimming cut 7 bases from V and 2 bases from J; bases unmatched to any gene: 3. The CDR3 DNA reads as TGCAGCGGGGACAGGGAGGCCTACGAGCAGTACTTC. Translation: CSGDREAYEQYF.

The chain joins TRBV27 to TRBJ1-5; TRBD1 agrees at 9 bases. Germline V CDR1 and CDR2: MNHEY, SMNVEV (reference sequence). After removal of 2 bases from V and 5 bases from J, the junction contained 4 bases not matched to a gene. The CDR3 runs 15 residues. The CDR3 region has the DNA TGTGCCAGCAGTTTAGGTACAGGGGGCTATCAGCCCCAGCATTTT. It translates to CASSLGTGGYQPQHF.

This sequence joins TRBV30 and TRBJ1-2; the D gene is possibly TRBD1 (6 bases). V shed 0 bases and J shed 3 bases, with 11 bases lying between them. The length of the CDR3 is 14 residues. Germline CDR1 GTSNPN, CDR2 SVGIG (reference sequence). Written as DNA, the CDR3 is TGTGCCTGGAGTGTACGGGGGGGCTACTATGGCTACACCTTC. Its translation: CAWSVRGGYYGYTF.

CDR3 in amino acids: CSVESGWEETQYF. CDR3 in DNA: TGCAGCGTTGAATCGGGGTGGGAGGAGACCCAGTACTTC. J is TRBJ2-5 and V is TRBV29-1; the D gene is possibly TRBD2 (5 bases). Trimming shortened V by 2 bases and J by 5 bases, and 12 bases separated the two germline ends. Germline-derived CDR1 and CDR2 are SQVTM and ANQGSEA. The CDR3 runs to 13 residues.

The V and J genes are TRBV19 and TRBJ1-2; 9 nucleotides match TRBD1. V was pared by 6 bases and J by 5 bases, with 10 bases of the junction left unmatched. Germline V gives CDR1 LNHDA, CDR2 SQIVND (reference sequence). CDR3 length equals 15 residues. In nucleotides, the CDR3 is TGTGCCAGTAGCGATGCTGGGACAGGGTTGTATGGCTACACCTTC. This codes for CASSDAGTGLYGYTF.

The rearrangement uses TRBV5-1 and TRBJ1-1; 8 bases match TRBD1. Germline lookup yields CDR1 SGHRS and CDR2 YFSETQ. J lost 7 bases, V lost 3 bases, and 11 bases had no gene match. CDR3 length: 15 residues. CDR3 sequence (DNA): TGCGCCAGCAGCTGGGCCTCGACAGGGGAGAGTGAAGCTTTCTTT. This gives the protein CASSWASTGESEAFF.

Here the CDR3 reads CATSREDSAQTQYF. The DNA of the CDR3 is TGTGCCACCAGCAGGGAAGACAGTGCCCAGACCCAGTACTTC. V gene TRBV15 combines with J gene TRBJ2-5; the D gene is possibly TRBD1 (5 bases). Trimming pared 3 bases from V and 6 bases from J, leaving 14 bases between. The germline V gene encodes CDR1 LNHNV and CDR2 YYDKDF (reference sequence). CDR3 length equals 14 residues.

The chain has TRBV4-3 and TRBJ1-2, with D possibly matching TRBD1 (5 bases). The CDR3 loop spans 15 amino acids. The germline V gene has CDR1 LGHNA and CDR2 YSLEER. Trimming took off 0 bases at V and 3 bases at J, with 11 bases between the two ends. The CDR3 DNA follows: TGCGCCAGCAGCCAAGATAGGCAGGGTGACTATGGCTACACCTTC. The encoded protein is CASSQDRQGDYGYTF.

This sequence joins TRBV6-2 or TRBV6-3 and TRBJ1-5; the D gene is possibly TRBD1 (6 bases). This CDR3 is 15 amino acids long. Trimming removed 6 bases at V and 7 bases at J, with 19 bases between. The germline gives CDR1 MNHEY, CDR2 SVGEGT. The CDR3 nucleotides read TGTGCCAGCAGCCCCAGACAGGACCCCAGCCAGCCCCAGCATTTT. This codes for CASSPRQDPSQPQHF.

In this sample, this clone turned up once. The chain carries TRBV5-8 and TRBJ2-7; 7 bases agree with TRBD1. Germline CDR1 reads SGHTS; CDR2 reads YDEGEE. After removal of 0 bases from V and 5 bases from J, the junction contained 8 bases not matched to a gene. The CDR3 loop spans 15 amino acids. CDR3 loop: CASSLVGQVVHEQYF. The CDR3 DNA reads TGTGCCAGCAGCTTGGTCGGACAGGTGGTCCACGAGCAGTACTTC.